The 26 T cell receptor beta chains below were found in one sample sequenced in a study of T cells after posttransplantation cyclophosphamide. The naive gate required viable CD3+CD4+ or CD3+CD8+ cells with CCR7+CD45RA+CD45RO-CD95-CD27+CD28+ phenotype. Clones were sequenced by immunoSEQ multiplex PCR, and TCRdb holds only the in-frame ones, with some missing. The table has about 32,000 clones, 91% seen once; the top ten hold roughly 0.096%. The source material was naive CD4+ T cells sorted from blood. Receptors were obtained from a man aged 25-45 years in good health and a related stem cell transplant donor.

The J gene is TRBJ1-1, the V gene TRBV18, with D possibly matching TRBD1 (6 bases). Germline values: CDR1 KGHSH, CDR2 LQKENI. The CDR3 consists of 12 residues. Trimming cost V 3 bases and J 8 bases, with 10 bases left between them. The CDR3 nucleotides are TGTGCCAGCTCACCCCCCGGGACAGAAGCTTTCTTT. This codes for CASSPPGTEAFF.

This chain uses TRBV28 with TRBJ1-1; D perhaps matches TRBD1 (6 bases). Germline V CDR1 and CDR2: MDHEN, SYDVKM. The CDR3 contains 16 residues. The V and J ends lost 5 bases and 5 bases respectively, with 21 bases between them. The CDR3 region is CASSPSKRGIRTEAFF. The CDR3 coding sequence is TGTGCCAGCAGTCCCTCGAAAAGGGGGATAAGGACTGAAGCTTTCTTT.

CDR3 amino acids: CAILGEGGRLNTEAFF. For the CDR3, the DNA is TGTGCCATACTTGGGGAGGGGGGTCGTCTGAACACTGAAGCTTTCTTT. This chain uses TRBV7-9 with TRBJ1-1, with D possibly TRBD1 on 6 matching bases. With 10 bases removed from V and 0 bases from J, the gap between germline ends came to 21 bases. From germline, CDR1 is SEHNR and CDR2 FQNEAQ (reference sequence). The CDR3 loop spans 16 amino acids. Variable domain in full (rest from reference TRBV7-9 and TRBJ1-1): DTGVSQNPRHKITKRGQNVTFRCDPISEHNRLYWYRQTLGQGPEFLTYFQNEAQLEKSRLLSDRFSAERPKGSFSTLEIQRTEQGDSAMYLCAILGEGGRLNTEAFFGQGTRLTVV.

This chain joins TRBV6-5 and TRBJ2-7; 7 bases are a match to TRBD1. Germline CDR1 and CDR2: MNHEY and SVGAGI. The CDR3 length is 15 residues. Trimming cost V 2 bases and J 0 bases; bases outside gene matches: 4. This chain's CDR3 is CASSYRDSFSYEQYF. The CDR3 nucleotides are TGTGCCAGCAGTTACCGGGACAGCTTCTCCTACGAGCAGTACTTC.

This sequence joins TRBV6-5 and TRBJ2-1; no definite D call. V was cut by 2 bases and J by 6 bases, with 14 bases left in between. The germline V gene has CDR1 MNHEY and CDR2 SVGAGI. This CDR3 has 15 amino acids. For the CDR3, the DNA is TGTGCCAGCAGTTACAACCCTATCTACTCCAATGAGCAGTTCTTC. This gives the protein CASSYNPIYSNEQFF.

The chain employs TRBV19 and TRBJ2-1, with 12 nucleotides matching TRBD2. In germline, CDR1 is LNHDA, CDR2 SQIVND (reference sequence). V was clipped by 5 bases and J by 0 bases; unmatched bases: 11. The CDR3 has 19 residues. The CDR3 here is CASSPQTSGGPNSYNEQFF. The CDR3 DNA follows: TGTGCCAGTAGTCCACAGACTAGCGGGGGCCCAAACTCCTACAATGAGCAGTTCTTC.

The V call is TRBV6-1, the J call TRBJ2-2; tentative D call: TRBD1 (5 bases). CDR3 length equals 14 residues. The V end was cut by 4 bases, the J end by 8 bases, with 14 bases between. Germline V gene data show CDR1 as MNHNS and CDR2 as SASEGT. The CDR3 loop reads CASSASRGSGELFF. The CDR3 region has the DNA TGTGCCAGCAGTGCTTCAAGGGGCTCGGGGGAGCTGTTTTTT.

The rearrangement uses TRBV6-5 and TRBJ1-1; maybe TRBD1 (5 bases). The CDR3 has 15 residues. Trimming pared 7 bases from V and 5 bases from J, leaving 20 bases between. Germline CDR1 and CDR2: MNHEY and SVGAGI. CDR3 amino acids: CASTYGPPGGTEAFF. The CDR3 DNA reads TGTGCCAGCACCTACGGGCCCCCGGGGGGGACTGAAGCTTTCTTT.

CDR3 DNA sequence: TGTGCCAGCAGCTTAAGGGACAGGGGGCTTTCACCCCTCCACTTT. Residues: CASSLRDRGLSPLHF. The chain combines TRBV7-3 with TRBJ1-6; 12 bases align to TRBD1. Germline V lookup: CDR1 SGHTA, CDR2 FQGTGA. CDR3 length: 15 amino acids. V lost 1 base and J lost 9; bases outside the gene matches: 1.

The chain joins TRBV7-9 to TRBJ2-2, with 7 bases fitting TRBD2. J lost 4 bases, V lost 5 bases, and 13 bases had no gene match. The CDR3 contains 17 residues. Germline CDR1 and CDR2: SEHNR and FQNEAQ (reference sequence). CDR3 loop: CASSPPWGGAPTGELFF. As DNA, the CDR3 is TGTGCCAGCAGCCCCCCTTGGGGAGGGGCGCCCACCGGGGAGCTGTTTTTT.

V usage is TRBV28 and J usage is TRBJ1-2, with TRBD1 matching 7 bases. The germline gives CDR1 MDHEN, CDR2 SYDVKM. The CDR3 sequence is 14 residues long. V lost 8 bases, J lost 6 bases, and 12 bases stayed unmatched. The CDR3 region is CASGYVTGVNGYTF. Written as DNA, the CDR3 is TGTGCCAGCGGATATGTAACAGGGGTCAATGGCTACACCTTC.

This chain uses TRBV6-5 with TRBJ1-2; D remains ambiguous. The germline gives CDR1 MNHEY, CDR2 SVGAGI. The CDR3 has 14 residues. Between the trimmed V and J ends, which lost 6 bases and 0 bases, there was a span of 11 bases. The CDR3 DNA sequence: TGTGCCAGCAGAAGACACAGAACTAACTATGGCTACACCTTC. This encodes CASRRHRTNYGYTF.

V gene TRBV28 combines with J gene TRBJ1-3; D not certain. V shed 6 bases and J shed 0 bases, with 9 bases lying between them. Germline V gene data show CDR1 as MDHEN and CDR2 as SYDVKM. The CDR3 runs 14 residues. The CDR3 spells CASRPQFSGNTIYF. The CDR3 region has the DNA TGTGCCAGCAGACCCCAGTTCTCTGGAAACACCATATATTTT.

The V and J genes are TRBV5-5 and TRBJ2-1; 10 nucleotides agree with TRBD2. The CDR3 is 16 residues long. From germline, CDR1 is SGHKS and CDR2 YYEKEE (reference sequence). V trimming: 1 base; J trimming: 4 bases; junction bases outside the gene matches: 5. The CDR3 nucleotides are TGTGCCAGCAGCTTGTACCCTAGCGGGGGTTACAATGAGCAGTTCTTC. It specifies CASSLYPSGGYNEQFF.

In nucleotides, the CDR3 is TGCGCCAGCAGGTTGGGAGAGGGCTACACCTTC. It is translated as CASRLGEGYTF. J is TRBJ1-2 and V is TRBV23-1; D gene unclear. TRBV23-1 is flagged as an ORF with uncertain function. The germline V and J ends were trimmed by 6 bases and 8 bases, with 10 bases remaining between them. The CDR3 is 11 amino acids.

V usage is TRBV9 and J usage is TRBJ2-2; a weak D match, TRBD1 (6 bases). The CDR3 contains 17 residues. CDR1 is SGDLS, CDR2 YYNGEE, per germline. With 0 bases removed from V and 0 bases from J, the gap between germline ends came to 12 bases. Written as DNA, the CDR3 is TGTGCCAGCAGCGTAGGTTGGACAGCCCCGAACACCGGGGAGCTGTTTTTT. Its protein product is CASSVGWTAPNTGELFF.

The rearrangement links TRBV6-6 to TRBJ1-5, with D unresolved. This CDR3 contains 16 residues. Deletions cut 8 bases from V and 0 bases from J, with 17 bases between. Germline V gives CDR1 MNHNY, CDR2 SVGAGI (reference sequence). Here the CDR3 DNA reads TGTGCCAGCGGATTACCCGACGGAGATAGCAATCAGCCCCAGCATTTT. As protein: CASGLPDGDSNQPQHF.

V and J are TRBV18 and TRBJ2-5; D is undetermined. The J call may not be correct, given that the DNA end is closer to TRBJ2-7. Germline assignment: CDR1 KGHSH and CDR2 LQKENI. The CDR3 totals 12 residues. The CDR3: CASSPTSYEQYF. The CDR3 bases are TGTGCCAGCTCACCCACCTCCTACGAGCAGTACTTC.

This clone was detected once. This chain connects TRBV9 to TRBJ2-7; TRBD2 matches 10 bases. The CDR3 contains 15 residues. J gave up 5 bases and V 1 base, and 6 bases lay outside the gene matches. Germline CDR1 and CDR2: SGDLS and YYNGEE. The CDR3 is CASSVLAGELNEQYF. For the CDR3, the DNA is TGTGCCAGCAGCGTACTAGCGGGGGAACTTAACGAGCAGTACTTC.

V is TRBV28 and J is TRBJ1-3, with D perhaps TRBD1 (5 bases). Trimming pared 8 bases from V and 4 bases from J, leaving 15 bases between. The germline V gene has CDR1 MDHEN and CDR2 SYDVKM. The CDR3 is 14 residues long. CDR3 amino acids: CASSSGAPGNTIYF. The CDR3 bases are TGTGCCAGCTCGAGCGGGGCACCAGGAAACACCATATATTTT.

The chain couples TRBV20-1 to TRBJ2-3; D unresolved. CDR3 size: 11 residues. V shed 1 base and J shed 5 bases, with 4 bases lying between them. CDR1 DFQATT and CDR2 SNEGSKA come from the germline V gene (reference sequence). This CDR3 is CSARGGDTQYF. CDR3 sequence (DNA): TGCAGTGCTAGAGGCGGAGATACGCAGTATTTT.

The V gene is TRBV20-1, the J gene TRBJ2-4; the D is unclear. The V end was cut by 5 bases, the J end by 5 bases, with 7 bases between. Germline assignment: CDR1 DFQATT and CDR2 SNEGSKA (reference sequence). CDR3 size: 11 residues. The CDR3 region has the DNA TGCAGTGCTGCGTCCGAAAACATTCAGTACTTC. Translated, it gives CSAASENIQYF.

The chain uses TRBV5-1 and TRBJ2-7, with 14 nucleotides matching TRBD2. CDR3 length equals 14 residues. CDR1 and CDR2 (germline): SGHRS, YFSETQ. Germline trimming cut 4 bases from V and 6 bases from J; bases unmatched to any gene: 3. The CDR3, as DNA: TGCGCCAGCAGCACGGGACTAGCGGGGGTCGAGCAGTACTTC. Its protein product is CASSTGLAGVEQYF.

V and J are TRBV5-1 and TRBJ2-7, with 8 bases lining up with TRBD1. Germline trimming cut 7 bases from V and 2 bases from J; bases unmatched to any gene: 5. Germline assignment: CDR1 SGHRS and CDR2 YFSETQ. The CDR3 consists of 13 residues. The CDR3 nucleotides are TGCGCCAGCGGACAGGGAAGTACCTACGAGCAGTACTTC. This gives the protein CASGQGSTYEQYF.

In its sample, this clone was seen a few times. The chain couples TRBV2 to TRBJ2-7; perhaps TRBD2 as D (6 bases). V was trimmed by 7 bases and J by 4 bases, leaving 8 bases between them. Germline CDR1 is SNHLY and CDR2 is FYNNEI. The CDR3 totals 11 residues. CDR3 residues: CASTGEYEQYF. CDR3 coding DNA: TGTGCCAGCACGGGGGAGTACGAGCAGTACTTC. Full variable domain (outside the CDR3, taken from reference TRBV2 and TRBJ2-7): EPEVTQTPSHQVTQMGQEVILRCVPISNHLYFYWYRQILGQKVEFLVSFYNNEISEKSEIFDDQFSVERPDGSNFTLKIRSTKLEDSAMYFCASTGEYEQYFGPGTRLTVT.

This chain connects TRBV7-2 to TRBJ1-4; TRBD1 agrees at 9 bases. Germline V CDR1 and CDR2: SGHTA, FQGNSA. The V and J ends lost 3 bases and 8 bases, in that order; junction bases with no gene match: 4. The CDR3 runs 14 residues. CDR3 bases: TGTGCCAGCAGCTTGGGGACAGGGCGGGAAAAACTGTTTTTT. Amino acids: CASSLGTGREKLFF.